What follows describes a single TCR beta chain. The antigen remains unidentified. J was trimmed by 6 bases and V by 5 bases; bases with no gene match: 7. The CDR3 is made up of 15 amino acids. The germline V gene encodes CDR1 LNHNV and CDR2 YYDKDF (reference sequence). Quantitative 5'-RACE with molecular barcodes produced the TCR beta libraries. TCRdb re-called the 5' RACE reads with MiXCR, one entry per CDR3 protein. This table holds around 140,000 distinct CDR3 sequences, roughly 18% found once. The sample belongs to a study of CD8 T cells in ankylosing spondylitis. Study conclusions and caveats: There was a TCR beta motif, made of fewer than 10 highly homologous variants, that appeared characteristic of ankylosing spondylitis blood.

This receptor was obtained from a male donor with ankylosing spondylitis. The V call is TRBV15, the J call TRBJ2-3, with 11 bases that match TRBD2. The sample was blood, either unsorted or a sorted T cell fraction (not recorded which). CDR3 sequence reads: CATSRGTSGSDTQYF. The CDR3 coding sequence is TGTGCCACCAGCCGTGGGACTAGCGGCTCGGATACGCAGTATTTT.